This entry concerns a single TCR beta chain. TCRdb called the RT-PCR reads again in MiXCR, with one record for every CDR3 protein. The table has just under 550,000 distinct CDR3 sequences, roughly a quarter seen once. With 2 bases removed from V and 1 base from J, the gap between germline ends came to 8 bases. Germline CDR1 and CDR2: SEHNR and FQNEAQ (reference sequence). The CDR3 sequence is 14 residues long. This sample is part of a study of response to subunit inactivated influenza vaccine. These same records also appear under a second study, on T cells expressing NK-cell markers. As reported in that work: Beta-chain TCR cDNA was generated via 5'RACE template switching with UMIs. As a fraction of CD8+ T cells, dominant NKG2C+ clonotypes reached about 1.0-8% in a handful of donors.

The sample here was CD4+ T cells sorted from PBMCs, taken 12 days after vaccination. The V call is TRBV7-9, the J call TRBJ1-1; D remains ambiguous. This clonotype was sampled from a man aged 50 to 59 who received an inactivated influenza vaccine. The CDR3 spells CASSLRASNTEAFF. The CDR3 DNA is TGTGCCAGCAGCTTACGGGCGTCGAACACTGAAGCTTTCTTT.